This T cell receptor beta chain emerged from a study of circulating CD8 cells and anti-PD-1 response in melanoma. Study-wide background: Six of 13 patients had prior targeted therapy or immunotherapy; seven did not.

V shed 4 bases and J shed 8 bases, with 17 bases lying between them. Looked up from germline, CDR1 is SEHNR and CDR2 is FQNEAQ (reference sequence). The CDR3 is 15 amino acids. This clonotype is labeled as large. Its antigen is currently unknown. Study-level findings and limits: Tumor reactivity was tested by peptide assays on expanded sorted subsets. Subset repertoires were largely private at M1, with under 7% shared.

Sorting of live CD3+CD8+TCRalphabeta+ cells by PD-1 and/or TIGIT gave four subsets. Using roughly 15 ng of total RNA, TCR libraries were made with the QIAseq Immune Repertoire TCR panel. Each CDR3 protein gets one entry after TCRdb re-called the reads with MiXCR. This table holds about 360 distinct CDR3 sequences, more than 10% found once. Specimen: CD8+ T cells from PBMCs, collected at baseline or after one month of anti-PD-1 therapy (not recorded which). The V and J genes are TRBV7-9 and TRBJ1-4, with D perhaps TRBD1 (5 bases). This receptor was identified in a human donor with melanoma. Here the CDR3 DNA reads TGTGCCAGCAGCTCCCCCCTAGTCAAGGGGGAAAAACTGTTTTTT. Protein sequence: CASSSPLVKGEKLFF.